These T cell receptor beta chains were read from a single sample in a study of beta chain features in type 1 diabetes. The method was immunoSEQ multiplex PCR; TCRdb's version includes in-frame clones alone and lacks a portion of them. The sample includes some 200,000 clones, approximately 11% of them seen just once. Sequenced: central memory CD4+ T cells from blood. The receptors derive from a man aged 18 to 35 in good health. Each CDR3 is given with its conserved first and last residue. D genes are given only for firm matches. The listing skips clone size in some rows; elsewhere it reads once, few, many or a size class.

>-|TRBJ2-1|-|TRBV4-2
CASSQDPGEYNEQFF
TGTGCCAGCAGCCAAGATCCGGGGGAATACAATGAGCAGTTCTTC
>-|TRBJ1-1|-|TRBV2
CASSEAWGTEAFF
TGTGCCAGCAGTGAAGCGTGGGGCACTGAAGCTTTCTTT
>few|TRBJ2-1|TRBD1|TRBV29-1
CSEGAWEGEQFF
TGCAGCGAGGGGGCCTGGGAAGGTGAGCAGTTCTTC
>-|TRBJ2-5|-|TRBV30
CAWSVGTQETQYF
TGTGCCTGGAGTGTCGGTACCCAAGAGACCCAGTACTTC
>-|TRBJ2-7|-|TRBV11-2
CASSREEDEQYF
TGTGCCAGCAGCCGCGAGGAGGACGAGCAGTACTTC
>-|TRBJ2-7|-|TRBV7-2
CASSRDSRTYEQYF
TGTGCCAGCAGCCGGGACTCGCGAACCTACGAGCAGTACTTC
>-|TRBJ1-5|-|TRBV10-3
CAISESSPGNQPQHF
TGTGCCATCAGTGAGTCGTCCCCGGGGAATCAGCCCCAGCATTTT
>-|TRBJ1-5|TRBD1|TRBV4-1
CASSQGQGFQPQHF
TGCGCCAGCAGCCAAGGACAGGGTTTTCAGCCCCAGCATTTT
>few|TRBJ2-7|TRBD2|TRBV19
CASSIGTSGTLPYEQYF
TGTGCCAGTAGTATAGGGACTAGCGGGACCCTTCCCTACGAGCAGTACTTC
>few|TRBJ2-4|-|TRBV30
CAWERPELAKNIQYF
TGTGCCTGGGAAAGGCCAGAGCTAGCCAAAAACATTCAGTACTTC
>few|TRBJ1-3|-|TRBV29-1
CSVQGFSSGNTIYF
TGCAGCGTTCAAGGGTTTAGCTCTGGAAACACCATATATTTT
>-|TRBJ1-1|TRBD1|TRBV29-1
CSVRQGQLSNTEAFF
TGCAGCGTTAGACAGGGCCAGCTATCGAACACTGAAGCTTTCTTT
>few|TRBJ1-2|-|TRBV5-1
CASSLSLRAYGYTF
TGCGCCAGCAGCTTGTCCCTAAGAGCATATGGCTACACCTTC
>few|TRBJ2-3|-|TRBV11-2
CASSPGLDTQYF
TGTGCCAGCAGCCCGGGCCTAGATACGCAGTATTTT
>few|TRBJ2-5|-|TRBV27
CASSFSGVRRETQYF
TGTGCCAGCAGTTTCTCTGGGGTTCGCAGAGAGACCCAGTACTTC
>-|TRBJ1-5|-|TRBV4-3
CASSQVFNQPQHF
TGCGCCAGCAGCCAAGTTTTCAATCAGCCCCAGCATTTT
>-|TRBJ2-3|-|TRBV29-1
CSVVLISDTQYF
TGCAGCGTTGTACTCATATCAGATACGCAGTATTTT